This T cell receptor (beta chain) was captured by sequencing in a study of T cell repertoires in cytomegalovirus infection. At the level of the study: Public TCR beta signatures provided an indication of both CMV infection and a matching HLA type. General study findings and limits: The study identified carriers of CMV plus the relevant HLA from cumulative public TCR beta family frequency. It was HLA-C-restricted CMV-specific TCR beta clonotypes that dominated the response ex vivo.

V trimming: 5 bases; J trimming: 5 bases; junction bases outside the gene matches: 12. This CDR3 region has 16 residues. CDR1 SGHNT and CDR2 YENEEA come from the germline V gene. This clonotype was seen ten or more times. What it recognizes is unknown. TCRdb ran MiXCR on the reads and lists one entry per CDR3 protein. The repertoire has 250,000 to 300,000 distinct CDR3 sequences, about 23% of them found once; the top ten carry around 14%. The sequence came from a human donor in good health (CMV status not recorded). Some clones in this sample may be carry-over from other donors' samples. The chain uses TRBV11-3 and TRBJ2-1, with 7 nucleotides matching TRBD2. Material for sequencing was PBMCs. CDR3 nucleotides: TGTGCCAGCAGCCCCGCCCTTACCAGCGGGAACAATGAGCAGTTCTTC. Its protein is CASSPALTSGNNEQFF.